This TCR beta chain is drawn from a study of OX40 agonist ivuxolimab in advanced cancers. Across the study: Ivuxolimab, an antibody that agonizes OX40 (CD134), was administered to the patients. With a range of roughly 20 to 80, age averaged about 58 years, and about 83% were male. Partial responses occurred in Three dose-escalation patients, one with hepatocellular carcinoma and two with cutaneous melanoma.

General observations from the study: The work left the antigen specificity of expanded peripheral T cells undetermined.

Germline CDR1 and CDR2: MNHNY and SVGAGI (reference sequence). The V gene lost 8 bases and the J gene lost 2 bases, with 16 bases spanning the gap. The CDR3 runs to 14 residues. Method: immunoSEQ multiplex PCR; TCRdb's copy keeps in-frame clones and lacks some. The sample lists tens of thousands of clones, over 65% occurring once. A remark on this clone: No antigen is known for it.

The sequencing here drew on CD4+ or CD8+ T cells sorted from blood, taken in a trial of the OX40 agonist ivuxolimab. The receptor comes from an adult with an advanced solid tumor such as melanoma, head and neck, liver or kidney cancer. The chain has TRBV6-6 and TRBJ2-7; D possibly corresponds to TRBD1 (5 bases). CDR3 region: CASPLQGATYEQYF. CDR3 nucleotides: TGTGCCAGCCCACTCCAGGGCGCGACCTACGAGCAGTACTTC.